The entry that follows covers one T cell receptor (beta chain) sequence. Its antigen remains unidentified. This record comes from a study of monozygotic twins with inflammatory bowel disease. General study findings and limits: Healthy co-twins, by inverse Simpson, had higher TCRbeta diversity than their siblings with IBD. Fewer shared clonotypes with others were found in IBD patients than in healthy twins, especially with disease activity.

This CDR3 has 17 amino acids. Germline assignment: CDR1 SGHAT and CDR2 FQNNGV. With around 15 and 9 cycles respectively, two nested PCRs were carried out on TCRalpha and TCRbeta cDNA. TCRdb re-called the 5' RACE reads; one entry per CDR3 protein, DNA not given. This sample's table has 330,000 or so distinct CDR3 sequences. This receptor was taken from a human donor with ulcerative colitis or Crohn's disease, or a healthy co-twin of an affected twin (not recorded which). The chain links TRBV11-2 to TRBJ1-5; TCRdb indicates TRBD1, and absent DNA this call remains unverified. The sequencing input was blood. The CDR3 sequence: CASSLGQGSVGNQPQHF. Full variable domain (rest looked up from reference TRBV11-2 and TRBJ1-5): EAGVAQSPRYKIIEKRQSVAFWCNPISGHATLYWYQQILGQGPKLLIQFQNNGVVDDSQLPKDRFSAERLKGVDSTLKIQPAKLEDSAVYLCASSLGQGSVGNQPQHFGDGTRLSIL.